This TCR beta chain was captured in a study of CD8 T cells in ankylosing spondylitis. Trimming stripped 4 bases from V and 7 bases from J, with 10 bases between. Per the germline V gene, CDR1 is ENHRY and CDR2 is SYGVKD. There are 12 residues in the CDR3. Study outcomes and limitations: There was reportedly significant enrichment of clones that were disease-linked in matched ankylosing spondylitis synovial fluid.

TCRdb recomputed calls from the 5' RACE reads with MiXCR, one row per CDR3 protein. The data show about 110,000 distinct CDR3 sequences, with about 25% seen just once and over 9% held by the top ten. Points on this clonotype: Antigen: not known.

Sequencing was done on a sample of synovial fluid, either unsorted or a sorted T cell fraction (not recorded which). The sequence came from a male donor with ankylosing spondylitis. V usage is TRBV10-3 and J usage is TRBJ1-1; D not resolved. Here the CDR3 reads CAISAAEGEAFF. In nucleotides, the CDR3 is TGTGCCATCAGTGCCGCGGAGGGTGAAGCTTTCTTT.